This TCR beta chain was identified in a study of molecular identifiers for immune sequencing clone quantification. Study-wide background: In replicates, RNA from roughly 21,000 or 96,000 naive CD8 cells was divided five ways and four parts were sequenced.

This clonotype has at least ten counts. Its antigen remains unknown. Study-level findings and limits: Single-cell amounts of spiked Jurkat TCR RNA were reportedly detectable among over 750,000 naive cells.

Sorting defined naive CD8 T cells as CD8+CD4-CCR7+CD45RA+. The CDR3 length is 13 residues. Per germline, CDR1 MNHEY and CDR2 SMNVEV (reference sequence). V lost 8 bases to trimming and J lost 5 bases, with 15 bases between them. Previously described methods and listed TCR primers produced bulk TCR libraries. Each CDR3 protein is one row after TCRdb ran MiXCR on the PCR reads. The table lists roughly 24,000 distinct CDR3 sequences, roughly 15% of them singletons. The genes are TRBV27 and TRBJ2-5, with D unclear. Sequenced material: naive CD8+ T cells from blood, with Jurkat cell RNA spiked in. Subset in this sample: FACS-sorted CD8+CD4-CCR7+CD45RA+ naive T cells. The clonotype was recovered from a human donor in good health. Some libraries in this study had Jurkat cell RNA spiked in. The CDR3: CASRALSEETQYF. In DNA, the CDR3 is TGTGCCAGCCGCGCGCTTTCAGAGGAGACCCAGTACTTC.